The 2 T cell receptor beta chains below come from one sample, sequenced in a study of regulatory T cells in long-lasting Graves disease. Time point denoted: newly diagnosed GD, antithyroid drugs for less than 3 months. RNA extracted from PBMCs served as the sequencing template. HTBI primers from iRepertoire and Arm-PCR of CDR3 regions yielded the TCR beta libraries. TCRdb passed the multiplex PCR reads through MiXCR, listing each CDR3 protein once. Here the sample spans over 450,000 distinct CDR3 sequences, more than 10% being singletons. The sample was also reused in another study, on T cells in Graves' hyperthyroidism and ophthalmopathy.

The input for sequencing was peripheral blood mononuclear cells (PBMCs), taken at new diagnosis, from a patient treated with antithyroid drugs. The origin of the receptors is a woman aged 25-40 years with Graves disease.

Concerning this clonotype itself: A read error may explain this, as a much larger clone is one base away. The DNA for the CDR3 is TGTGCCAGCTCACCAAGAACTGAAGGAGACACCATATATTTT. It is translated as CASSPRTEGDTIYF. The chain joins TRBV18 to TRBJ1-3; D is unresolved. Per germline, CDR1 KGHSH and CDR2 LQKENI. The CDR3 covers 14 residues. V lost 2 bases, J lost 8 bases, and 13 bases lay in between.

This clonotype was counted between two and nine times. The V gene is TRBV28, the J gene TRBJ2-3; 10 bases line up with TRBD2. CDR1 is MDHEN and CDR2 is SYDVKM in the germline V gene. The CDR3 sequence is 15 residues long. V trimming: 2 bases; J trimming: 6 bases; junction bases outside the gene matches: 5. CDR3 in amino acids: CASSLLAGVVDTQYF. The CDR3, as DNA: TGTGCCAGCAGTTTACTAGCGGGAGTGGTTGATACGCAGTATTTT.